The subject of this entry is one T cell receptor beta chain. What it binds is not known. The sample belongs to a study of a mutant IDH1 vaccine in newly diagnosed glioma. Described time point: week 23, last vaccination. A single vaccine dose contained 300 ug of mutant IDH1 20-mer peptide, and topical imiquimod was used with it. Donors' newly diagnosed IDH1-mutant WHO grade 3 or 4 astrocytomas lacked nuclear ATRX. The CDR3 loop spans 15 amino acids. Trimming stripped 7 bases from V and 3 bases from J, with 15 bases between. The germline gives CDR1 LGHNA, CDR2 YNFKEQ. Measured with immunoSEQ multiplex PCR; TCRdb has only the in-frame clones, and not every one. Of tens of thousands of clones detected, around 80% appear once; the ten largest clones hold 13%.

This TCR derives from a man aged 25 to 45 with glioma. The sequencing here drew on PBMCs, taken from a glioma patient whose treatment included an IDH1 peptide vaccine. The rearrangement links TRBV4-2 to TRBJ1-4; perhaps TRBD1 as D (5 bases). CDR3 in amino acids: CASTPRGGSNEKLFF. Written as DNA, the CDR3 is TGTGCCAGCACCCCAAGGGGCGGCTCTAATGAAAAACTGTTTTTT.